This T cell receptor beta chain was sequenced for a study of T cell responses to AZD1222 COVID-19 vaccine. A note on this clone: Antigen unknown.

This CDR3 spans 13 amino acids. Trimming took off 9 bases at V and 7 bases at J, with 16 bases between the two ends. CDR1 SGHNT and CDR2 YENEEA come from the germline V gene. Clones were read by immunoSEQ multiplex PCR, and TCRdb kept only the in-frame ones, dropping some. The table includes roughly 160,000 clones, just over 90% detected once. Study findings and constraints: Recipients of AZD1222 seropositive at baseline numbered only 5 to 7. Spike-specific TCR breadth and depth both grew after two AZD1222 doses. Donor demographics were predominantly white British with a female majority; clonal diversity may be underestimated. Nearly half of spike-specific TCRs reportedly go after variant regions that carry no mutations.

The TCR sequence derives from an adult in good health. Specimen: peripheral blood, collected on day 0 of AZD1222 vaccination. The genes are TRBV11-3 and TRBJ1-5; the D is unclear. The CDR3 DNA sequence: TGTGCCAGTAGTCGTACCCGGTCGCAGCCCCAGCATTTT. It yields the protein CASSRTRSQPQHF.